These 28 T cell receptor beta chains came from one sample sequenced in a study of cytomegalovirus exposure and HLA in healthy donors. This PCR relied on a set of 60 Vbeta primers and 13 Jbeta primers. Assay used: immunoSEQ multiplex PCR; TCRdb lists only in-frame clones, some missing. The sample includes 110,000 to 150,000 clones, about 10% of them seen just once. The sequenced sample was PBMCs. Receptors originate from a man aged 50 to 60 in good health and CMV-seronegative.

The CDR3 is CASSTTTEAFF. Written as DNA, the CDR3 is TGTGCCAGCAGTACTACGACTGAAGCTTTCTTT. The chain employs TRBV27 and TRBJ1-1, with D hard to call. Germline-derived CDR1 and CDR2 are MNHEY and SMNVEV (reference sequence). The CDR3 sequence is 11 residues long. The V gene lost 5 bases and the J gene lost 5 bases, with 6 bases spanning the gap.

The chain is built from TRBV7-3 and TRBJ2-3; TRBD2 agrees at 13 bases. The CDR3 consists of 19 residues. Germline values: CDR1 SGHTA, CDR2 FQGTGA. V gave up 5 bases and J gave up 0 bases; unmatched junction bases: 11. The CDR3, as DNA: TGTGCCAGCAGCCCAAAACTAGCGGGAGGGTATCTGAGCACAGATACGCAGTATTTT. Amino acid sequence: CASSPKLAGGYLSTDTQYF.

The sample holds a few counts of this clone. The V gene is TRBV4-1, the J gene TRBJ1-2; TRBD1 is a possible D gene (5 bases). Germline CDR1 MGHRA, CDR2 YSYEKL. The CDR3 runs to 14 residues. V dropped 0 bases and J dropped 1 base, with 6 bases sitting between them. CDR3 region: CASSQDRGNYGYTF. CDR3 sequence (DNA): TGCGCCAGCAGCCAAGATAGGGGTAACTATGGCTACACCTTC.

This clone has a handful of counts. In DNA form, the CDR3 reads TGTGCCTGGACGAGGGTGGGAAACACCATATATTTT. Its translation: CAWTRVGNTIYF. V usage is TRBV30 and J usage is TRBJ1-3; D remains ambiguous. Trimming took off 4 bases at V and 4 bases at J, with 8 bases between the two ends. The CDR3 has 12 amino acids. The germline CDR1 and CDR2 sequences are GTSNPN and SVGIG (reference sequence).

The chain links TRBV2 to TRBJ2-2, with a tentative D call TRBD1 (6 bases). Trimming took 4 bases from V and 6 from J, leaving 18 bases between them. CDR1 SNHLY and CDR2 FYNNEI come from the germline V gene. This CDR3 comprises 16 residues. The CDR3 nucleotides are TGTGCCAGCAGTGTTGGAGCAGGGGTGGTTCCCGGGGAGCTGTTTTTT. Its protein is CASSVGAGVVPGELFF.

The V call is TRBV13, the J call TRBJ1-1; no reliable D call. The CDR3 loop spans 13 amino acids. Trimming removed 6 bases from V and 1 base from J, with 9 bases in between. Germline V gives CDR1 PRHDT, CDR2 FYEKMQ (reference sequence). CDR3 nucleotides: TGTGCCAGCAGTTTGGGCACGAACACTGAAGCTTTCTTT. This codes for CASSLGTNTEAFF.

The chain links TRBV7-6 to TRBJ2-7; weak D call: TRBD1 (6 bases). Trimming shortened V by 5 bases and J by 3 bases, and 17 bases separated the two germline ends. The germline V gene has CDR1 SGHVS and CDR2 FNYEAQ. CDR3 length: 15 amino acids. As DNA, the CDR3 is TGTGCCAGCAGCCAGAACTCCGGGACAAACTACGAGCAGTACTTC. It is translated as CASSQNSGTNYEQYF.

This clone has more than one count but fewer than ten. The chain combines TRBV7-9 with TRBJ2-3, with D tentatively TRBD1 (5 bases). Trimming pared 5 bases from V and 0 bases from J, leaving 12 bases between. The length of the CDR3 is 15 residues. Germline CDR1 and CDR2: SEHNR and FQNEAQ (reference sequence). The CDR3: CASSLDSPSTDTQYF. In DNA, the CDR3 is TGTGCCAGCAGCCTAGACAGTCCTAGCACAGATACGCAGTATTTT. Complete variable domain (other parts from reference TRBV7-9 and TRBJ2-3): DTGVSQNPRHKITKRGQNVTFRCDPISEHNRLYWYRQTLGQGPEFLTYFQNEAQLEKSRLLSDRFSAERPKGSFSTLEIQRTEQGDSAMYLCASSLDSPSTDTQYFGPGTRLTVL.

Only a few counts were recorded for this clone. The chain employs TRBV18 and TRBJ1-5; TRBD1 agrees at 9 bases. Germline V gene lookup returns CDR1 KGHSH and CDR2 LQKENI. The V segment lost 0 bases and the J segment 0 bases; nucleotides outside the gene matches: 6. The CDR3 runs to 18 residues. CDR3 protein: CASSPPGQGPYSNQPQHF. In DNA form, the CDR3 reads TGTGCCAGCTCACCACCGGGACAGGGCCCTTATAGCAATCAGCCCCAGCATTTT. Variable domain in full (rest from reference TRBV18 and TRBJ1-5): NAGVMQNPRHLVRRRGQEARLRCSPMKGHSHVYWYRQLPEEGLKFMVYLQKENIIDESGMPKERFSAEFPKEGPSILRIQQVVRGDSAAYFCASSPPGQGPYSNQPQHFGDGTRLSIL.

This clone was seen more than once but under ten times. The chain employs TRBV25-1 and TRBJ1-1, with unresolved D. Germline CDR1 MGHDK, CDR2 SYGVNS. The CDR3 consists of 13 residues. V lost 10 bases to trimming and J lost 2 bases, with 14 bases between them. The CDR3 protein is CATRFTSNTEAFF. In DNA, the CDR3 is TGTGCCACCCGGTTTACTTCAAACACTGAAGCTTTCTTT.

This clone was picked up a small number of times. The CDR3 DNA sequence: TGTGCCAGCAGTGACTCAAGCGGGGGGGGCACAGATACGCAGTATTTT. This encodes CASSDSSGGGTDTQYF. V is TRBV6-4 and J is TRBJ2-3, with 10 positions matching TRBD2. CDR3 length: 16 amino acids. The germline gives CDR1 MRHNA, CDR2 SNTAGT. The V gene end was trimmed by 0 bases and the J gene end by 1 base; junction bases not matched to a gene: 1.

This clone turned up a few times. The chain couples TRBV9 to TRBJ2-7; maybe TRBD2 (5 bases). Germline V CDR1 and CDR2: SGDLS, YYNGEE. Trimming removed 3 bases at V and 4 bases at J, with 11 bases between. This CDR3 is built from 13 residues. The CDR3 is CASSAPRGYEQYF. In nucleotides, the CDR3 is TGTGCCAGCAGCGCCCCCCGGGGTTACGAGCAGTACTTC. The variable domain in full, completed from reference TRBV9 and TRBJ2-7, reads DSGVTQTPKHLITATGQRVTLRCSPRSGDLSVYWYQQSLDQGLQFLIQYYNGEERAKGNILERFSAQQFPDLHSELNLSSLELGDSALYFCASSAPRGYEQYFGPGTRLTVT.

This clone was seen only a few times. J is TRBJ1-6 and V is TRBV19; 9 nucleotides agree with TRBD1. Germline assignment: CDR1 LNHDA and CDR2 SQIVND (reference sequence). The CDR3 consists of 17 residues. V lost 6 bases, J lost 9 bases, and 15 bases stayed unmatched. The CDR3 DNA reads as TGTGCCAGTAGCCCGGGACAGGGCAGACGTGGGGGTTCACCCCTCCACTTT. It translates to CASSPGQGRRGGSPLHF.

The chain carries TRBV5-1 and TRBJ1-6; D is ambiguous. Trimming left V 2 bases short and J 7 bases short, with 10 bases between. This CDR3 has 14 amino acids. Germline loops: CDR1 SGHRS, CDR2 YFSETQ. The CDR3 here is CASSFGKGNSPLHF. CDR3 nucleotide sequence: TGCGCCAGCAGCTTCGGGAAAGGGAATTCACCCCTCCACTTT.

The gene calls are TRBV6-5 and TRBJ1-1, with D tentatively TRBD1 (5 bases). CDR3 size: 16 residues. CDR1 is MNHEY and CDR2 is SVGAGI in the germline V gene. The germline V and J ends were trimmed by 0 bases and 0 bases, with 11 bases remaining between them. The CDR3: CASSYSTAPMNTEAFF. The CDR3, as DNA: TGTGCCAGCAGTTACTCGACAGCCCCAATGAACACTGAAGCTTTCTTT.

This clone was seen only a few times. The chain combines TRBV27 with TRBJ1-2; TRBD1 might be the D (6 bases). The ends were cut back, 4 bases at V and 5 bases at J, with 11 bases in the middle. Germline V gene data show CDR1 as MNHEY and CDR2 as SMNVEV (reference sequence). There are 13 residues in the CDR3. Here the CDR3 reads CASSYRDYYGYTF. The CDR3 DNA reads TGTGCCAGCAGTTACAGGGATTATTATGGCTACACCTTC.

This clone was detected only a few times. The J gene is TRBJ1-2, the V gene TRBV29-1, with 8 bases matching TRBD1. The CDR3 is 14 residues long. J was trimmed by 0 bases and V by 3 bases; bases with no gene match: 3. CDR1 SQVTM and CDR2 ANQGSEA come from the germline V gene. The CDR3 is CSVDQGAANYGYTF. The CDR3 nucleotides read TGCAGCGTTGACCAGGGGGCGGCTAACTATGGCTACACCTTC. Complete variable domain (other parts from reference TRBV29-1 and TRBJ1-2): SAVISQKPSRDICQRGTSLTIQCQVDSQVTMMFWYRQQPGQSLTLIATANQGSEATYESGFVIDKFPISRPNLTFSTLTVSNMSPEDSSIYLCSVDQGAANYGYTFGSGTRLTVV.

This clone occurred a few times. The V and J genes are TRBV28 and TRBJ2-7, with D tentatively TRBD2 (5 bases). This CDR3 spans 13 amino acids. Trimming took off 6 bases at V and 7 bases at J, with 16 bases between the two ends. CDR1 and CDR2 (germline): MDHEN, SYDVKM. The CDR3: CASRSDAPGEQYF. CDR3 DNA sequence: TGTGCCAGCAGATCGGACGCCCCGGGGGAGCAGTACTTC. The variable domain in full, completed from reference TRBV28 and TRBJ2-7, reads DVKVTQSSRYLVKRTGEKVFLECVQDMDHENMFWYRQDPGLGLRLIYFSYDVKMKEKGDIPEGYSVSREKKERFSLILESASTNQTSMYLCASRSDAPGEQYFGPGTRLTVT.

The chain is built from TRBV18 and TRBJ2-1; 9 nucleotides match TRBD1. This CDR3 has 14 residues. J gave up 7 bases and V 3 bases, and 4 bases lay outside the gene matches. The V gene's germline CDR1 is KGHSH and CDR2 LQKENI. CDR3: CASSPGTGSNEQFF. The CDR3 DNA is TGTGCCAGCTCACCGGGGACAGGGTCAAATGAGCAGTTCTTC.

V usage is TRBV7-8 and J usage is TRBJ1-2; 10 bases map to TRBD1. J was trimmed by 2 bases and V by 4 bases; bases with no gene match: 1. Germline-derived CDR1 and CDR2 are SGHVS and FQNEAQ. The CDR3 sequence is 14 residues long. The DNA of the CDR3 is TGTGCCAGCAGCTGGGACAGGGGAAACTATGGCTACACCTTC. Protein: CASSWDRGNYGYTF.

A single count supports this clone. The chain links TRBV10-1 to TRBJ2-1; tentatively, D is TRBD2 (6 bases). The CDR3 loop spans 14 amino acids. Between the trimmed V and J ends, which lost 7 bases and 3 bases, there was a span of 13 bases. CDR1 is WNHNN, CDR2 SYGVQD, per germline (reference sequence). The CDR3 DNA is TGCGCCAGCACCCCGGGACTCGGCTACAATGAGCAGTTCTTC. It encodes CASTPGLGYNEQFF.

The sample holds a few counts of this clone. This sequence joins TRBV18 and TRBJ2-3, with D possibly matching TRBD1 (5 bases). Trimming removed 3 bases from V and 4 bases from J, with 14 bases in between. Germline assignment: CDR1 KGHSH and CDR2 LQKENI. The CDR3 is 15 residues long. The CDR3 sequence: CASSPDSTLADTQYF. The CDR3 nucleotides read TGTGCCAGCTCACCTGACAGTACCCTCGCAGATACGCAGTATTTT.

CDR3 in amino acids: CASSPDRVVSHEQYF. The CDR3 DNA reads TGCGCCAGCAGCCCGGACAGGGTCGTCAGCCACGAGCAGTACTTC. This sequence joins TRBV5-1 and TRBJ2-7; 8 nucleotides agree with TRBD1. V shed 4 bases, J shed 5 bases, and the junction held 11 bases outside the gene matches. The CDR3 loop spans 15 amino acids. Germline CDR1 reads SGHRS; CDR2 reads YFSETQ.

CDR3 sequence: CASSLAVGPAVGGDQYF. The CDR3, as DNA: TGTGCCAGCAGCTTGGCCGTGGGGCCCGCGGTGGGGGGTGACCAGTACTTC. The V and J genes are TRBV5-4 and TRBJ2-5; D possibly corresponds to TRBD2 (6 bases). The V end lost 0 bases, the J end lost 10 bases, and 25 bases lay between the germline ends. Germline values: CDR1 SGHNT, CDR2 YYREEE (reference sequence). CDR3 length: 17 amino acids.

This clone was picked up a small number of times. The chain uses TRBV19 and TRBJ2-7; TRBD1 agrees at 9 bases. The germline V gene has CDR1 LNHDA and CDR2 SQIVND (reference sequence). The V segment lost 10 bases and the J segment 11 bases; nucleotides outside the gene matches: 9. There are 11 residues in the CDR3. DNA of the CDR3: TGTGCCAAGGGACAGGGCCCGGGGGAGTACTTC. It translates to CAKGQGPGEYF. The variable domain in full, with the rest retrieved from reference TRBV19 and TRBJ2-7, is DGGITQSPKYLFRKEGQNVTLSCEQNLNHDAMYWYRQDPGQGLRLIYYSQIVNDFQKGDIAEGYSVSREKKESFPLTVTSAQKNPTAFYLCAKGQGPGEYFGPGTRLTVT.

This clone was counted a few times. CDR3 protein: CASSGTGGEAYEQYF. The CDR3 DNA follows: TGTGCCAGCAGCGGGACAGGGGGAGAGGCCTACGAGCAGTACTTC. The V and J genes are TRBV7-9 and TRBJ2-7; 11 bases align to TRBD1. With 5 bases clipped from V and 2 bases from J, the junction kept 5 bases outside the gene matches. CDR3 length: 15 residues. Germline CDR1 reads SEHNR; CDR2 reads FQNEAQ (reference sequence). Supplemented by reference TRBV7-9 and TRBJ2-7, the full variable domain reads DTGVSQNPRHKITKRGQNVTFRCDPISEHNRLYWYRQTLGQGPEFLTYFQNEAQLEKSRLLSDRFSAERPKGSFSTLEIQRTEQGDSAMYLCASSGTGGEAYEQYFGPGTRLTVT.

This clone appeared a few times. This chain connects TRBV6-5 to TRBJ1-2, with D possibly TRBD1 on 5 matching bases. Trimming removed 8 bases from V and 4 bases from J, with 14 bases in between. Germline assignment: CDR1 MNHEY and CDR2 SVGAGI. The CDR3 is made up of 13 amino acids. The DNA for the CDR3 is TGTGCCAGCGGGTATAGGGGAGGCTATGGCTACACCTTC. Its translation: CASGYRGGYGYTF.

The chain combines TRBV7-7 with TRBJ2-2; 7 nucleotides line up with TRBD2. Germline CDR1 SSHAT, CDR2 FNYEAQ (reference sequence). Trimming at V came to 1 base and at J to 5 bases, leaving 10 bases not matched to a gene. The CDR3 spans 17 residues. CDR3 loop: CASSLEISGIDTGELFF. The DNA for the CDR3 is TGTGCCAGCAGCTTAGAGATCAGCGGGATAGATACCGGGGAGCTGTTTTTT.